A single sample is the source of the 28 T cell receptor beta chains below, sequenced in a study of radiotherapy plus CTLA-4 blockade in lung cancer (dated by TCRdb to the late 2010s). The library was obtained by the immunoSEQ multiplex PCR assay. TCRdb stores this immuneACCESS table with in-frame sequences only. Part of the clones is absent; in the studies checked, under half of the shortfall reflects unresolved V genes, and no reason is known for the rest. This sample has approximately 99,000 clones in its table, and about 91% of those were observed once. The ten top clones hold 4.5% to 6% of the sample. The sequenced sample was peripheral blood, obtained from a patient treated with radiotherapy plus ipilimumab. The receptors were sampled from a human donor with non-small cell lung cancer that progressed on radiotherapy plus ipilimumab.

This sequence joins TRBV7-8 and TRBJ1-2, with 7 positions matching TRBD1. This CDR3 contains 16 residues. Trimming took 5 bases from V and 1 from J; bases not matched to a gene: 10. Germline V lookup: CDR1 SGHVS, CDR2 FQNEAQ. CDR3 sequence: CASSAVQGSYNYGYTF. CDR3 nucleotide sequence: TGTGCCAGCAGCGCAGTACAGGGGTCATATAACTATGGCTACACCTTC.

The chain couples TRBV15 to TRBJ1-5; 8 bases align to TRBD1. CDR3 length: 14 amino acids. Germline V gives CDR1 LNHNV, CDR2 YYDKDF (reference sequence). Germline trimming cut 6 bases from V and 1 base from J; bases unmatched to any gene: 2. DNA for the CDR3: TGTGCCACCAGTTGGACAGGGAGCAATCAGCCCCAGCATTTT. Protein: CATSWTGSNQPQHF.

This clone was recorded only once. The chain couples TRBV5-6 to TRBJ2-7, with a tentative D call TRBD1 (6 bases). Germline loops: CDR1 SGHDT, CDR2 YYEEEE. This CDR3 spans 18 amino acids. V lost 0 bases and J lost 12, with 31 bases in between. The CDR3 spells CASSLGAGAEPLQRRPYF. The CDR3 DNA reads TGTGCCAGCAGCTTGGGGGCAGGGGCTGAACCCCTACAGCGTCGTCCGTACTTC.

This chain uses TRBV18 with TRBJ1-4, with D unresolved. CDR3 size: 13 residues. The germline V gene encodes CDR1 KGHSH and CDR2 LQKENI. Trimming took 5 bases from V and 8 from J, leaving 12 bases between them. The CDR3 DNA follows: TGTGCCAGCTCATCAGGACTCAACGAAAAACTGTTTTTT. This encodes CASSSGLNEKLFF.

This clone has just a few counts. The chain joins TRBV2 to TRBJ1-3; TRBD1 matches 9 bases. The ends lost 7 bases at V and 2 bases at J; junction bases unmatched: 6. The CDR3 runs 15 residues. The germline V gene has CDR1 SNHLY and CDR2 FYNNEI. Here the CDR3 reads CASNQGTGTGNTIYF. The DNA for the CDR3 is TGTGCCAGCAACCAAGGGACAGGGACTGGAAACACCATATATTTT.

The rearrangement links TRBV6-1 to TRBJ2-7; 10 positions match TRBD2. Germline V lookup: CDR1 MNHNS, CDR2 SASEGT. The CDR3 has 14 residues. Trimming took 4 bases from V and 7 from J; bases not matched to a gene: 7. The CDR3: CASSATSGNGEQYF. The CDR3 DNA reads TGTGCCAGCAGTGCTACTAGCGGGAATGGGGAGCAGTACTTC.

The rearrangement links TRBV7-2 to TRBJ2-7; possible D gene TRBD2, 6 bases. The CDR3 length is 14 residues. CDR1 and CDR2 (germline): SGHTA, FQGNSA. V was trimmed by 8 bases and J by 5 bases, leaving 19 bases between them. In nucleotides, the CDR3 is TGTGCCAGCGGCCCATCGGGCGGGATCAACGAGCAGTACTTC. This gives the protein CASGPSGGINEQYF.

CDR3 in DNA: TGTGCCAGCAGAACCGGGACGCCAGCCTACAATGAGCAGTTCTTC. The encoded protein is CASRTGTPAYNEQFF. V and J are TRBV6-5 and TRBJ2-1, with D perhaps assigned TRBD1 or TRBD2 (5 bases each). The germline CDR1 and CDR2 sequences are MNHEY and SVGAGI. The CDR3 is 15 amino acids. Between the trimmed V and J ends, which lost 6 bases and 2 bases, there was a span of 14 bases.

The genes are TRBV29-1 and TRBJ1-1; tentative D call: TRBD1 (6 bases). The V and J ends lost 6 bases and 4 bases respectively, with 15 bases between them. Germline V lookup: CDR1 SQVTM, CDR2 ANQGSEA. CDR3 length: 13 residues. The CDR3 reads CSVIKQGTTEAFF. The CDR3 nucleotides are TGCAGCGTCATCAAACAGGGTACCACTGAAGCTTTCTTT.

V is TRBV6-5 and J is TRBJ2-1; 8 bases fit TRBD1. V shed 0 bases, J shed 7 bases, and the junction held 8 bases outside the gene matches. Germline V gene lookup returns CDR1 MNHEY and CDR2 SVGAGI. The CDR3 contains 16 residues. CDR3 residues: CASSYSGPGGMNEQFF. DNA of the CDR3: TGTGCCAGCAGTTACTCGGGGCCAGGGGGCATGAATGAGCAGTTCTTC.

The chain joins TRBV7-2 to TRBJ1-5; D not certain. The CDR3 loop spans 14 amino acids. CDR1 and CDR2 (germline): SGHTA, FQGNSA. V lost 1 base and J lost 1, with 5 bases in between. CDR3 nucleotides: TGTGCCAGCAGCTTAGACGGAAGCAATCAGCCCCAGCATTTT. The encoded protein is CASSLDGSNQPQHF.

The chain is built from TRBV2 and TRBJ1-5; perhaps TRBD1 as D (5 bases). The CDR3 consists of 14 residues. Germline CDR1 is SNHLY and CDR2 is FYNNEI. Trimming pared 6 bases from V and 7 bases from J, leaving 16 bases between. CDR3 region: CASRRGGAGQPQHF. In DNA form, the CDR3 reads TGTGCCAGCAGGCGGGGAGGGGCCGGGCAGCCCCAGCATTTT. Variable domain in full (rest from reference TRBV2 and TRBJ1-5): EPEVTQTPSHQVTQMGQEVILRCVPISNHLYFYWYRQILGQKVEFLVSFYNNEISEKSEIFDDQFSVERPDGSNFTLKIRSTKLEDSAMYFCASRRGGAGQPQHFGDGTRLSIL.

As DNA, the CDR3 is TGCGCCAGTACAGAGGGGAACACCGGGGAGCTGTTTTTT. Protein sequence: CASTEGNTGELFF. V gene TRBV5-1 combines with J gene TRBJ2-2; D may be TRBD2 (5 bases). Germline V gives CDR1 SGHRS, CDR2 YFSETQ. The CDR3 length is 13 residues. Deletions cut 8 bases from V and 1 base from J, with 9 bases between.

In this sample, this clone turned up a few times. This chain uses TRBV19 with TRBJ1-2; D gene ambiguous. Trimming removed 8 bases at V and 5 bases at J, with 3 bases between. This CDR3 contains 9 residues. Per the germline V gene, CDR1 is LNHDA and CDR2 is SQIVND (reference sequence). Here the CDR3 DNA reads TGTGCCAGTGGATATGGCTACACCTTC. Translated: CASGYGYTF.

V usage is TRBV7-9 and J usage is TRBJ2-7; perhaps D is TRBD1 or TRBD2 (5 bases each). CDR3 size: 16 residues. Germline CDR1 reads SEHNR; CDR2 reads FQNEAQ (reference sequence). V was shortened by 0 bases and J by 1 base, with 13 bases between the two germline ends. The CDR3 DNA reads as TGTGCCAGCAGCTTAGCCCGCAGTGGGGGTTCCTACGAGCAGTACTTC. Its translation: CASSLARSGGSYEQYF.

The chain employs TRBV5-1 and TRBJ2-1, with D perhaps given as TRBD1 or TRBD2 (5 bases each). Germline CDR1 is SGHRS and CDR2 is YFSETQ. V was shortened by 0 bases and J by 2 bases, with 12 bases between the two germline ends. The CDR3 has 16 amino acids. DNA of the CDR3: TGCGCCAGCAGCTTGGCCGGGACCTTTACCTACAATGAGCAGTTCTTC. It translates to CASSLAGTFTYNEQFF.

The J gene is TRBJ2-4, the V gene TRBV27; 9 bases match TRBD1. Germline CDR1 is MNHEY and CDR2 is SMNVEV (reference sequence). The CDR3 is 15 residues long. Trimming took 4 bases from V and 7 from J; bases not matched to a gene: 8. CDR3 loop: CASSSKQGAGNIQYF. The CDR3 DNA sequence: TGTGCCAGCAGTTCAAAACAGGGGGCCGGGAACATTCAGTACTTC.

This clone came up once. V is TRBV5-8 and J is TRBJ1-1, with D hard to call. Deletions cut 0 bases from V and 1 base from J, with 10 bases between. The CDR3 covers 15 residues. Germline V lookup: CDR1 SGHTS, CDR2 YDEGEE. The CDR3 nucleotides are TGTGCCAGCAGCTTGGGGGCAAACTCGAACACTGAAGCTTTCTTT. It specifies CASSLGANSNTEAFF.

The CDR3 bases are TGTGCCAGCAGTGAGTTTTCTAACTATGGCTACACCTTC. This codes for CASSEFSNYGYTF. This chain connects TRBV2 to TRBJ1-2, with no clear D. The CDR3 is made up of 13 amino acids. V was pared by 3 bases and J by 0 bases, with 5 bases between. Looked up from germline, CDR1 is SNHLY and CDR2 is FYNNEI.

This clone showed up just a few times. The CDR3 DNA reads as TGTGCCAGCAGCGCCCCAGGGTACGAGCAGTACTTC. This gives the protein CASSAPGYEQYF. The chain links TRBV7-9 to TRBJ2-7; a weak D match, TRBD1 (5 bases). CDR1 and CDR2 from the germline V gene are SEHNR and FQNEAQ (reference sequence). V lost 5 bases and J 4 bases, leaving 9 bases between the germline ends. The CDR3 has 12 amino acids.

The chain couples TRBV25-1 to TRBJ2-1, with 8 bases that match TRBD1. With V trimmed by 4 bases and J by 7 bases, 6 bases remained unmatched. The CDR3 length is 14 residues. Per germline, CDR1 MGHDK and CDR2 SYGVNS. The CDR3 sequence: CASSGDRGRNEQFF. The CDR3 region has the DNA TGTGCCAGCAGTGGCGACAGGGGAAGAAATGAGCAGTTCTTC. The full variable domain, with the rest looked up from reference TRBV25-1 and TRBJ2-1, is EADIYQTPRYLVIGTGKKITLECSQTMGHDKMYWYQQDPGMELHLIHYSYGVNSTEKGDLSSESTVSRIRTEHFPLTLESARPSHTSQYLCASSGDRGRNEQFFGPGTRLTVL.

The J gene is TRBJ2-3, the V gene TRBV4-1; 7 nucleotides agree with TRBD2. CDR3 length: 15 residues. Germline V gene sequence: CDR1 MGHRA, CDR2 YSYEKL. V shed 7 bases and J 6 bases; nucleotides not matched to a gene: 13. The CDR3 is CASKERVREEDTQYF. The CDR3 DNA sequence: TGCGCCAGCAAAGAGAGGGTCCGGGAGGAGGATACGCAGTATTTT.

A single count supports this clone. Additional DNA sequences in this sample encode the identical CDR3. The chain carries TRBV2 and TRBJ1-1; D uncertain. Deletions cut 7 bases from V and 0 bases from J, with 6 bases between. CDR1 and CDR2 (germline): SNHLY, FYNNEI. The CDR3 totals 12 residues. The CDR3 DNA sequence: TGTGCCAGCATCCAGCTGAACACTGAAGCTTTCTTT. Translated, it gives CASIQLNTEAFF.

This clone has a handful of counts. This sequence joins TRBV4-1 and TRBJ2-7, with D tentatively TRBD2 (5 bases). The germline gives CDR1 MGHRA, CDR2 YSYEKL. V lost 2 bases, J lost 4 bases, and 12 bases lay in between. This CDR3 contains 14 residues. For the CDR3, the DNA is TGCGCCAGCAGCCAACCGGACGGGATTTACGAGCAGTACTTC. As protein: CASSQPDGIYEQYF.

The chain couples TRBV5-5 to TRBJ2-1; 10 bases fit TRBD1. This CDR3 has 15 amino acids. Trimming took 4 bases from V and 9 from J; bases not matched to a gene: 10. Germline lookup yields CDR1 SGHKS and CDR2 YYEKEE (reference sequence). The CDR3 here is CASSVPGTGVPEQFF. CDR3 coding DNA: TGTGCCAGCAGCGTACCCGGGACAGGGGTGCCTGAGCAGTTCTTC.

The chain employs TRBV6-6 and TRBJ2-3; D uncertain. This CDR3 has 16 amino acids. Trimming cost V 0 bases and J 3 bases, with 13 bases left between them. Per the germline V gene, CDR1 is MNHNY and CDR2 is SVGAGI (reference sequence). Written as DNA, the CDR3 is TGTGCCAGCAGTTACTCGAGGTTTCCGTCGACAGATACGCAGTATTTT. It is translated as CASSYSRFPSTDTQYF.

The V gene is TRBV5-6, the J gene TRBJ1-3; tentative D call: TRBD1 (5 bases). From germline, CDR1 is SGHDT and CDR2 YYEEEE. V was shortened by 0 bases and J by 4 bases, with 8 bases between the two germline ends. CDR3 size: 14 residues. The CDR3 spells CASSLGRAGNTIYF. CDR3 DNA sequence: TGTGCCAGCAGCTTGGGCAGGGCCGGAAACACCATATATTTT.

V usage is TRBV7-9 and J usage is TRBJ2-3; 12 nucleotides align to TRBD2. The ends lost 4 bases at V and 2 bases at J; junction bases unmatched: 10. Germline CDR1 SEHNR, CDR2 FQNEAQ (reference sequence). The CDR3 is made up of 18 amino acids. Here the CDR3 reads CASSYRTSGIPSTDTQYF. The CDR3 region has the DNA TGTGCCAGCAGCTACCGGACTAGCGGGATTCCCTCCACAGATACGCAGTATTTT.